Shown below are 18 T cell receptor beta chains from a single sample sequenced in a study of blood T cells in healthy people across ages. Using a J-beta primer mix together with a sample-barcoded 5' primer, a second PCR was run for roughly 6 to 12 cycles. MiXCR, run by TCRdb on the 5' RACE reads, gives a single entry per CDR3 protein. This table has hundreds of thousands of distinct CDR3 sequences, roughly three fifths appearing once. The sample was blood. All receptors come from a man aged 60 to 75 in good health.

The rearrangement uses TRBV7-2 and TRBJ2-3, with 8 bases lining up with TRBD2. CDR3 length: 15 amino acids. The J segment lost 5 bases and the V segment lost 5 bases, leaving 9 bases of the junction unmatched. The V gene's germline CDR1 is SGHTA and CDR2 FQGNSA. The CDR3 nucleotides are TGTGCCAGCAGCCCAGCGGGGGCTCGGGAAGATACGCAGTATTTT. This sequence encodes CASSPAGAREDTQYF.

V and J are TRBV5-1 and TRBJ2-1; possible D gene TRBD1, 5 bases. The CDR3 has 15 amino acids. Germline CDR1 and CDR2: SGHRS and YFSETQ. Between the trimmed V and J ends, which lost 2 bases and 1 base, there was a span of 10 bases. The CDR3 nucleotides read TGCGCCAGCAGCTTTTCCACAGGTTCCTACAATGAGCAGTTCTTC. It encodes CASSFSTGSYNEQFF. Using reference TRBV5-1 and TRBJ2-1 for the parts outside the CDR3, the full variable domain is KAGVTQTPRYLIKTRGQQVTLSCSPISGHRSVSWYQQTPGQGLQFLFEYFSETQRNKGNFPGRFSGRQFSNSRSEMNVSTLELGDSALYLCASSFSTGSYNEQFFGPGTRLTVL.

This clonotype was counted ten times or more. The chain employs TRBV3-1 and TRBJ2-5, with 7 nucleotides matching TRBD1. The germline V gene encodes CDR1 LGHDT and CDR2 YNNKEL (reference sequence). Germline trimming cut 0 bases from V and 6 bases from J; bases unmatched to any gene: 7. The CDR3 loop spans 15 amino acids. As DNA, the CDR3 is TGTGCCAGCAGCCAAGATGTCACGGGACAGAAGACCCAGTACTTC. Translated: CASSQDVTGQKTQYF.

The CDR3 region is CAIRWLNTDTQYF. Here the CDR3 DNA reads TGTGCCATCAGGTGGCTTAACACAGATACGCAGTATTTT. The V gene is TRBV10-3, the J gene TRBJ2-3; D is ambiguous. Germline CDR1 and CDR2: ENHRY and SYGVKD. V was pared by 6 bases and J by 2 bases, with 9 bases between. The CDR3 covers 13 residues.

The V call is TRBV5-1, the J call TRBJ2-3; 7 positions match TRBD1. The CDR3 loop spans 16 amino acids. CDR1 and CDR2 (germline): SGHRS, YFSETQ. Germline trimming cut 4 bases from V and 6 bases from J; bases unmatched to any gene: 14. Here the CDR3 DNA reads TGCGCCAGCAGCCGGATCCCGGGACAGCACATGGATACGCAGTATTTT. Translated: CASSRIPGQHMDTQYF.

This clonotype was seen only a few times. The V and J genes are TRBV15 and TRBJ1-6; D gene unclear. From germline, CDR1 is LNHNV and CDR2 YYDKDF (reference sequence). V shed 6 bases and J shed 7 bases, with 13 bases lying between them. The CDR3 is 14 amino acids. DNA of the CDR3: TGTGCCACCAGGGGAGGAGGAGGGAATTCACCCCTCCACTTT. Its protein is CATRGGGGNSPLHF.

A few counts support this clonotype. This chain links TRBV10-2 with TRBJ2-5, with 9 positions matching TRBD2. V gave up 7 bases and J gave up 5 bases; unmatched junction bases: 5. This CDR3 has 13 residues. In germline, CDR1 is WSHSY, CDR2 SAAADI. CDR3 sequence: CASKLREGETQYF. Here the CDR3 DNA reads TGCGCCAGCAAATTGCGGGAGGGGGAGACCCAGTACTTC.

The chain is built from TRBV18 and TRBJ2-1, with D tentatively TRBD1 (5 bases). V dropped 4 bases and J dropped 5 bases, with 9 bases sitting between them. Germline V gene data show CDR1 as KGHSH and CDR2 as LQKENI. The CDR3 loop spans 13 amino acids. CDR3 residues: CASSLQENNEQFF. The CDR3 DNA sequence: TGTGCCAGCTCACTACAGGAGAACAATGAGCAGTTCTTC.

The rearrangement uses TRBV5-1 and TRBJ1-1, with D unresolved. V gave up 0 bases and J gave up 13 bases, with 13 bases separating them. Germline lookup yields CDR1 SGHRS and CDR2 YFSETQ. CDR3 length: 12 residues. CDR3 nucleotide sequence: TGCGCCAGCAGCTTGGATCAGGCTGGAGGTTTCTTT. This gives the protein CASSLDQAGGFF.

The V gene is TRBV6-5, the J gene TRBJ2-1; D unresolved. Trimming stripped 9 bases from V and 4 bases from J, with 13 bases between. The CDR3 is 13 residues long. Germline assignment: CDR1 MNHEY and CDR2 SVGAGI. CDR3 in DNA: TGTGCCAGGGGGTCAAGTGGGTACAATGAGCAGTTCTTC. Its protein product is CARGSSGYNEQFF.

V is TRBV5-1 and J is TRBJ2-5, with D unresolved. V was cut by 5 bases and J by 3 bases, with 14 bases left in between. The length of the CDR3 is 14 residues. The germline V gene encodes CDR1 SGHRS and CDR2 YFSETQ. The CDR3 DNA follows: TGCGCCAGCAGTTTACACCCACTTGAAGAGACCCAGTACTTC. Protein product: CASSLHPLEETQYF.

J is TRBJ2-7 and V is TRBV20-1; D may match TRBD1 or TRBD2 (5 bases each). The CDR3 has 13 amino acids. V gave up 5 bases and J gave up 3 bases, with 14 bases separating them. CDR1 and CDR2 from the germline V gene are DFQATT and SNEGSKA (reference sequence). CDR3 nucleotide sequence: TGCAGTGCTTCCCGGGACGGTAACTACGAGCAGTACTTC. This translates into CSASRDGNYEQYF.

The chain combines TRBV6-6 with TRBJ2-7, with D perhaps matching TRBD2 (6 bases). CDR3 length equals 15 residues. V was trimmed by 0 bases and J by 4 bases, leaving 13 bases between them. Germline V gene lookup returns CDR1 MNHNY and CDR2 SVGAGI (reference sequence). The CDR3 sequence is CASSYSRGSKYEQYF. In DNA form, the CDR3 reads TGTGCCAGCAGTTACTCACGGGGGAGTAAGTACGAGCAGTACTTC.

The V and J genes are TRBV29-1 and TRBJ1-2, with D unclear. The CDR3 covers 15 residues. Looked up from germline, CDR1 is SQVTM and CDR2 is ANQGSEA. Trimming left V 3 bases short and J 3 bases short, with 17 bases between. The chain's CDR3 is CSVESIGRRDYGYTF. The CDR3 region has the DNA TGCAGCGTTGAGAGCATAGGCAGGAGGGACTATGGCTACACCTTC.

This chain uses TRBV6-2 or TRBV6-3 with TRBJ1-5; D uncertain. Germline V lookup: CDR1 MNHEY, CDR2 SVGEGT. Between the trimmed V and J ends, which lost 2 bases and 3 bases, there was a span of 8 bases. This CDR3 spans 14 amino acids. The CDR3 sequence is CASSYGLYNQPQHF. For the CDR3, the DNA is TGTGCCAGCAGTTACGGGCTTTACAATCAGCCCCAGCATTTT.

This clonotype was picked up many times. This sequence joins TRBV20-1 and TRBJ2-7, with a weak D call TRBD2 (6 bases). This CDR3 contains 14 residues. The V gene's germline CDR1 is DFQATT and CDR2 SNEGSKA (reference sequence). The ends were cut back, 3 bases at V and 0 bases at J, with 12 bases in the middle. Written as DNA, the CDR3 is TGCAGTGCTAGTGGGGACTCGAGCTCCTACGAGCAGTACTTC. It translates to CSASGDSSSYEQYF.

In this sample, this clonotype turned up a few times. The chain couples TRBV14 to TRBJ2-1; D is perhaps TRBD1 (5 bases). V lost 3 bases to trimming and J lost 1 base, with 10 bases between them. This CDR3 has 15 residues. The germline CDR1 and CDR2 sequences are SGHDN and FVKESK. Here the CDR3 reads CASSHRGGSYNEQFF. The CDR3 region has the DNA TGTGCCAGCAGCCATAGGGGTGGGTCCTACAATGAGCAGTTCTTC. The whole variable domain, remainder taken from reference TRBV14 and TRBJ2-1, is EAGVTQFPSHSVIEKGQTVTLRCDPISGHDNLYWYRRVMGKEIKFLLHFVKESKQDESGMPNNRFLAERTGGTYSTLKVQPAELEDSGVYFCASSHRGGSYNEQFFGPGTRLTVL.

V usage is TRBV20-1 and J usage is TRBJ1-3; TRBD1 is a possible D gene (6 bases). V gave up 3 bases and J gave up 5 bases, with 14 bases separating them. Germline V gene data show CDR1 as DFQATT and CDR2 as SNEGSKA (reference sequence). The CDR3 has 14 amino acids. CDR3 in DNA: TGCAGTGCTAGTTGGGGGCCTGGGCGAAACACCATATATTTT. Protein sequence: CSASWGPGRNTIYF.